The 9 T cell receptor beta chains in this list originate from one sample, sequenced in a study of blood T cell repertoires in COVID-19 (dated by TCRdb to 2020 to 2022). Receptor libraries were prepared by the immunoSEQ multiplex PCR assay. The clones in this table, taken by TCRdb from immuneACCESS, are in-frame only. Not every clone is retained; where verified, under half of the shortfall comes from an unresolved V gene, and the cause of the rest is unknown. Present in this sample are roughly 70,000 clones, about nine tenths of which were seen just once. The top ten hold about an eighth of the sample. Sequencing was done on a sample of peripheral blood. The receptors originated from a human donor with active COVID-19. The donor label of this sample is uncertain.

The chain uses TRBV2 and TRBJ1-1, with D hard to call. The CDR3 has 14 residues. V was pared by 0 bases and J by 10 bases, with 15 bases between. Germline V CDR1 and CDR2: SNHLY, FYNNEI. Here the CDR3 DNA reads TGTGCCAGCAGTGAAGCCTTGACAATCAAGAGAGCTTTCTTT. This sequence encodes CASSEALTIKRAFF.

The chain links TRBV28 to TRBJ1-2; TRBD1 is a possible D gene (5 bases). The length of the CDR3 is 14 residues. The germline V gene encodes CDR1 MDHEN and CDR2 SYDVKM. The V end lost 6 bases, the J end lost 6 bases, and 17 bases lay between the germline ends. DNA of the CDR3: TGTGCCAGCAGAATAACAGGTCAAGATAATGGCTACACCTTC. Protein: CASRITGQDNGYTF.

The V call is TRBV7-2, the J call TRBJ2-3, with 7 bases fitting TRBD2. The V and J ends lost 7 bases and 3 bases, in that order; junction bases with no gene match: 10. The CDR3 has 15 residues. Per the germline V gene, CDR1 is SGHTA and CDR2 is FQGNSA. This chain's CDR3 is CASTPRRERTDTQYF. CDR3 nucleotides: TGTGCCAGCACCCCCCGGCGGGAGCGGACAGATACGCAGTATTTT.

The CDR3 spells CASSQVDGTGTEAFF. The CDR3, as DNA: TGTGCCAGCAGCCAAGTGGACGGAACGGGAACTGAAGCTTTCTTT. The chain combines TRBV4-2 with TRBJ1-1; D is unclear. Germline CDR1 reads LGHNA; CDR2 reads YNFKEQ. The length of the CDR3 is 15 residues. V was shortened by 1 base and J by 5 bases, with 14 bases between the two germline ends.

Regarding this clone: One junction end does not reproduce the germline sequence, and a read error may be involved. This rearrangement joins TRBV5-6 to TRBJ2-1; the D is unclear. Germline CDR1 is SGHDT and CDR2 is YYEEEE. The CDR3 consists of 13 residues. CDR3: CASSFGSYNGQFF. In DNA form, the CDR3 reads TGTGCCAGCAGCTTCGGGTCCTACAATGGGCAGTTCTTC.

The rearrangement uses TRBV7-9 and TRBJ1-5; D not certain. This CDR3 has 16 residues. CDR1 SEHNR and CDR2 FQNEAQ come from the germline V gene (reference sequence). V was pared by 1 base and J by 0 bases, with 10 bases between. The CDR3 spells CASSLGSIASNQPQHF. Written as DNA, the CDR3 is TGTGCCAGCAGCTTAGGGAGCATCGCTAGCAATCAGCCCCAGCATTTT.

The chain combines TRBV18 with TRBJ2-6, with 10 bases that match TRBD1. The CDR3 contains 15 residues. The J segment lost 12 bases and the V segment lost 3 bases, leaving 8 bases of the junction unmatched. Germline lookup yields CDR1 KGHSH and CDR2 LQKENI. As DNA, the CDR3 is TGTGCCAGCTCACCCCCGGGACAGGGGATATTCGTCCTGACTTTC. Translating gives CASSPPGQGIFVLTF.

The genes are TRBV15 and TRBJ2-2, with TRBD1 identical over 8 bases. The germline gives CDR1 LNHNV, CDR2 YYDKDF (reference sequence). With V trimmed by 5 bases and J by 4 bases, 6 bases remained unmatched. The CDR3 has 15 residues. For the CDR3, the DNA is TGTGCCACCAGCTACGGGACAGGCCTCACCGGGGAGCTGTTTTTT. Protein sequence: CATSYGTGLTGELFF.

V is TRBV10-3 and J is TRBJ2-3; D is undetermined. The CDR3 contains 11 residues. The V and J ends lost 8 bases and 6 bases respectively, with 9 bases between them. Germline assignment: CDR1 ENHRY and CDR2 SYGVKD. This chain's CDR3 is CAIVPRDTQYF. DNA for the CDR3: TGTGCCATCGTCCCTCGGGATACGCAGTATTTT.